This T cell receptor (beta chain) originates from a study of shared clonotypes between healthy human individuals. Turning to the study itself: Donor ages ranged 18 to 49 years: a couple of women, a few men.

The CDR3 consists of 18 residues. V lost 7 bases and J lost 4; bases outside the gene matches: 19. CDR1 is MDHEN, CDR2 SYDVKM, per germline. This was a deep-level run. Produced via immunoSEQ multiplex PCR; TCRdb's table is partial and in-frame only. The data show around 500,000 clones, 75% to 85% seen once. Sequencing was done on a sample of PBMCs. The rearrangement links TRBV28 to TRBJ2-3; 8 bases line up with TRBD1. The sequence was obtained from a woman in her thirties or forties in good health. Some clones in this sample may be carry-over from other donors' samples. The CDR3 loop is CASTTPGTGALQADTQYF. In nucleotides, the CDR3 is TGTGCCAGCACCACCCCCGGGACAGGTGCTCTACAAGCAGATACGCAGTATTTT.